This T cell receptor (beta chain) was documented in a study of T-cell reconstitution after alpha-beta-depleted transplantation in children. A word on this clonotype: A much bigger clone sits one base away, suggesting this may be a read error.

Germline CDR1 SEHNR, CDR2 FQNEAQ (reference sequence). V lost 4 bases and J lost 5, with 8 bases in between. This CDR3 region has 12 residues. Construction of the TCRbeta library involved unique molecular identifiers. A single record per CDR3 protein comes from TCRdb applying MiXCR to the PCR reads. This table holds 100,000 or so distinct CDR3 sequences, 15% to 18% found once. The TCR comes from a male patient aged 2-15 years who had a stem cell transplant for acute lymphoblastic leukemia, so the T cells may come from the graft donor. This sample comprised PBMCs, mostly from graft donor cells, obtained 180 days after TCRalphabeta/CD19-depleted stem cell transplant. This chain links TRBV7-9 with TRBJ1-2; a weak D match, TRBD1 (5 bases). CDR3 loop: CASSSGTYGYTF. The CDR3 region has the DNA TGTGCCAGCAGCTCCGGGACGTATGGCTACACCTTC. The entire variable domain, with the rest obtained from reference TRBV7-9 and TRBJ1-2, is as follows: DTGVSQNPRHKITKRGQNVTFRCDPISEHNRLYWYRQTLGQGPEFLTYFQNEAQLEKSRLLSDRFSAERPKGSFSTLEIQRTEQGDSAMYLCASSSGTYGYTFGSGTRLTVV.